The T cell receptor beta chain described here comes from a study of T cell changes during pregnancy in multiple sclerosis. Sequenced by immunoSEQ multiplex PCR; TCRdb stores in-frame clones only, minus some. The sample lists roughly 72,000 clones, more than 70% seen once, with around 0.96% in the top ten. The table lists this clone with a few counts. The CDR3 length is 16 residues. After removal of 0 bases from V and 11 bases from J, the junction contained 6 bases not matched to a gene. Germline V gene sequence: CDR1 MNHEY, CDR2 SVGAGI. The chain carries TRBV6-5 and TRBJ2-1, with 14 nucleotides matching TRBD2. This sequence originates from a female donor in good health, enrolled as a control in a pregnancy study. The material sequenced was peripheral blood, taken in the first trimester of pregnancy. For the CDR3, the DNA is TGTGCCAGCAGTTACTCAGGGACTAGCGGGGGTGCAAAGCAGTTCTTC. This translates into CASSYSGTSGGAKQFF.